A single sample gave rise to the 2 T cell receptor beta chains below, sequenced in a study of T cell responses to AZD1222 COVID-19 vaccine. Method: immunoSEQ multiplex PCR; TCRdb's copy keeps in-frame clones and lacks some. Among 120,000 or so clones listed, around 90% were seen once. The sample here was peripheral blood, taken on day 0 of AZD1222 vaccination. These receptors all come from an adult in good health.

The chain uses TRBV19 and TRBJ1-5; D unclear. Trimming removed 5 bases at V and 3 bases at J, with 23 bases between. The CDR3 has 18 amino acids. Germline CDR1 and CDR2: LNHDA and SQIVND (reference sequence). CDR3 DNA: TGTGCCAGTAGTCCAAGCTCGGGCTATACGATGTCCAATCAGCCCCAGCATTTT. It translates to CASSPSSGYTMSNQPQHF.

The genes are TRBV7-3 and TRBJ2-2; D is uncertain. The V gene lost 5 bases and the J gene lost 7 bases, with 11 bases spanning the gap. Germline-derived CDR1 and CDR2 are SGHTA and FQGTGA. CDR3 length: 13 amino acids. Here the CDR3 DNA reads TGTGCCAGCAGCCACGGAGAGGTCGGGGAGCTGTTTTTT. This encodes CASSHGEVGELFF. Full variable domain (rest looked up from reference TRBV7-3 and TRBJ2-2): GAGVSQTPSNKVTEKGKYVELRCDPISGHTALYWYRQSLGQGPEFLIYFQGTGAADDSGLPNDRFFAVRPEGSVSTLKIQRTERGDSAVYLCASSHGEVGELFFGEGSRLTVL.